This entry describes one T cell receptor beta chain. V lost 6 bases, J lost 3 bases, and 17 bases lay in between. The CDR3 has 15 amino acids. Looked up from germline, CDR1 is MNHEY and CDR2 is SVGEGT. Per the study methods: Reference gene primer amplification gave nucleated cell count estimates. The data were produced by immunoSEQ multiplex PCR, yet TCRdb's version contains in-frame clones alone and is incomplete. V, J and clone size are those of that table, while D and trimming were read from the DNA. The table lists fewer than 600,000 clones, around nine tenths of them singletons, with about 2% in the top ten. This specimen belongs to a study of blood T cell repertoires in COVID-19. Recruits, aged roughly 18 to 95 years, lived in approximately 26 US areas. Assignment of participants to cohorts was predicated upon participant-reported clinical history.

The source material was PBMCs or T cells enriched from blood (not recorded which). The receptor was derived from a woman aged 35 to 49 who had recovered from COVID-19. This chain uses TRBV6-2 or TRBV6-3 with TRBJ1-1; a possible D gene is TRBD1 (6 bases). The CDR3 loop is CASSLTPGQDTEAFF. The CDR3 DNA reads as TGTGCCAGCAGCCTCACTCCGGGACAAGACACTGAAGCTTTCTTT.